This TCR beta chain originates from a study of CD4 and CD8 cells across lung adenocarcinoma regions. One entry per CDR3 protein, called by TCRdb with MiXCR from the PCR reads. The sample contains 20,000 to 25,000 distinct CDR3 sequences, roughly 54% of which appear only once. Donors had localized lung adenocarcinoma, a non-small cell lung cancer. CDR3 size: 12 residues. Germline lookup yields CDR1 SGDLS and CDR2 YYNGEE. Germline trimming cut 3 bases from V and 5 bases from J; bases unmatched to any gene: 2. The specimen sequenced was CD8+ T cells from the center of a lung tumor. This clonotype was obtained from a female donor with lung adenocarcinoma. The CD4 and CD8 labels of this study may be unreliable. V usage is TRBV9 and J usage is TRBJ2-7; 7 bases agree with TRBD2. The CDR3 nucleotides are TGTGCCAGCAGCGCGGCGGGAGACGAGCAGTACTTC. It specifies CASSAAGDEQYF. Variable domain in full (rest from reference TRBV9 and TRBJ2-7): DSGVTQTPKHLITATGQRVTLRCSPRSGDLSVYWYQQSLDQGLQFLIQYYNGEERAKGNILERFSAQQFPDLHSELNLSSLELGDSALYFCASSAAGDEQYFGPGTRLTVT.